Listed here are 12 T cell receptor beta chains from one sample, sequenced in a study of molecular identifiers for immune sequencing clone quantification. In TCRdb, the PCR reads were re-called with MiXCR into one record per CDR3 protein. Among just under 650,000 distinct CDR3 sequences listed, approximately 20% were seen once. Sequenced: naive CD8+ T cells from blood, with Jurkat cell RNA spiked in. Noted subset: FACS-sorted CD8+CD4-CCR7+CD45RA+ naive T cells. The receptor set was obtained from a human donor in good health. Some libraries in this study had Jurkat cell RNA spiked in.

V is TRBV9 and J is TRBJ1-2, with D possibly being TRBD1 (6 bases). The germline V gene encodes CDR1 SGDLS and CDR2 YYNGEE. Trimming took off 0 bases at V and 4 bases at J, with 16 bases between the two ends. The CDR3 sequence is 16 residues long. Here the CDR3 reads CASSVAIGGRGYGYTF. The CDR3 nucleotides are TGTGCCAGCAGCGTAGCTATAGGGGGGCGAGGCTATGGCTACACCTTC. The full variable domain, its missing parts supplied by reference TRBV9 and TRBJ1-2, is DSGVTQTPKHLITATGQRVTLRCSPRSGDLSVYWYQQSLDQGLQFLIQYYNGEERAKGNILERFSAQQFPDLHSELNLSSLELGDSALYFCASSVAIGGRGYGYTFGSGTRLTVV.

As to this clonotype: The CDR3 does not close with the conserved phenylalanine or tryptophan, likely indicating a read error. The chain carries TRBV20-1 and TRBJ2-7; 9 nucleotides line up with TRBD2. There are 13 residues in the CDR3. Germline values: CDR1 DFQATT, CDR2 SNEGSKA (reference sequence). Germline trimming cut 7 bases from V and 0 bases from J; bases unmatched to any gene: 4. The CDR3 coding sequence is TGCAGTGTCACTAGCGGGTTCTCCTACGAGCAGTACTCC. Protein: CSVTSGFSYEQYS.

This clonotype was detected a few times. The rearrangement joins TRBV27 to TRBJ2-7; D may be TRBD1 (6 bases). The V gene lost 5 bases and the J gene lost 3 bases, with 14 bases spanning the gap. The CDR3 covers 14 residues. Germline V gene data show CDR1 as MNHEY and CDR2 as SMNVEV (reference sequence). The CDR3 nucleotides read TGTGCCAGCAGTACATGGACAGAGAACTACGAGCAGTACTTC. Protein product: CASSTWTENYEQYF.

V usage is TRBV5-1 and J usage is TRBJ2-3; TRBD1 matches at 7 bases. The V gene's germline CDR1 is SGHRS and CDR2 YFSETQ. The CDR3 is 14 amino acids. V trimming: 4 bases; J trimming: 1 base; junction bases outside the gene matches: 3. The CDR3 DNA reads as TGCGCCAGCAGCGGCGGACAGGGCACAGATACGCAGTATTTT. This encodes CASSGGQGTDTQYF.

This clonotype appeared many times. The J gene is TRBJ1-1, the V gene TRBV7-9; no clear D gene. CDR3 length: 14 residues. Germline-derived CDR1 and CDR2 are SEHNR and FQNEAQ (reference sequence). Trimming removed 5 bases at V and 4 bases at J, with 14 bases between. The CDR3 loop is CASSPVLPGTEAFF. In DNA, the CDR3 is TGTGCCAGCAGCCCCGTCTTGCCGGGCACTGAAGCTTTCTTT.

With respect to this clonotype: The conserved closing phenylalanine or tryptophan is absent in this CDR3, likely reflecting a read error. The chain links TRBV11-2 to TRBJ2-5, with 8 bases lining up with TRBD2. V trimming: 5 bases; J trimming: 1 base; junction bases outside the gene matches: 9. The CDR3 totals 16 residues. Looked up from germline, CDR1 is SGHAT and CDR2 is FQNNGV. CDR3 region: CASSPGERGFQETQYS. CDR3 in DNA: TGTGCCAGCAGCCCCGGGGAGCGGGGGTTCCAAGAGACCCAGTACTCC.

This clonotype was seen more than once but under ten times. The chain combines TRBV10-2 with TRBJ1-6; 10 nucleotides match TRBD1. The CDR3 is 14 amino acids. The J segment lost 9 bases and the V segment lost 6 bases, leaving 5 bases of the junction unmatched. Looked up from germline, CDR1 is WSHSY and CDR2 is SAAADI. CDR3 coding DNA: TGCGCCAGCAGGCCGGGACAGGGGATTTCACCCCTCCACTTT. Protein sequence: CASRPGQGISPLHF.

The V gene is TRBV7-9, the J gene TRBJ2-5, with 12 bases identical to TRBD1. The germline V gene has CDR1 SEHNR and CDR2 FQNEAQ (reference sequence). The V gene end was trimmed by 5 bases and the J gene end by 4 bases; junction bases not matched to a gene: 8. The CDR3 is 16 residues long. Here the CDR3 reads CASSAGTGGLRETQYF. CDR3 bases: TGTGCCAGCAGCGCCGGGACAGGGGGCCTTCGAGAGACCCAGTACTTC.

For this clonotype: This sequence may be a read error, since a much larger clone differs from it by one base. The chain combines TRBV4-3 with TRBJ1-2; 8 nucleotides line up with TRBD1. J lost 8 bases, V lost 1 base, and 6 bases had no gene match. The CDR3 runs to 14 residues. The germline V gene has CDR1 LGHNA and CDR2 YSLEER. The CDR3 region is CASSQGDRGTGYTF. The CDR3 DNA reads as TGCGCCAGCAGCCAAGGAGACAGGGGAACAGGCTACACCTTC.

The chain couples TRBV7-9 to TRBJ2-1; 7 bases fit TRBD1. From germline, CDR1 is SEHNR and CDR2 FQNEAQ (reference sequence). V shed 6 bases and J 8 bases; nucleotides not matched to a gene: 4. CDR3 length equals 12 residues. The CDR3 here is CASRHQGDEQFF. CDR3 nucleotides: TGTGCCAGCAGGCATCAGGGGGATGAGCAGTTCTTC.

The sample holds many counts of this clonotype. The V call is TRBV29-1, the J call TRBJ2-3; 8 bases fit TRBD1. This CDR3 is built from 13 residues. The J segment lost 2 bases and the V segment lost 4 bases, leaving 2 bases of the junction unmatched. Germline assignment: CDR1 SQVTM and CDR2 ANQGSEA. The CDR3 bases are TGCAGCGTTGCAGGGGGCACCACAGATACGCAGTATTTT. This translates into CSVAGGTTDTQYF.

This clonotype was seen only a few times. The rearrangement joins TRBV6-2 or TRBV6-3 to TRBJ2-7; 7 nucleotides line up with TRBD1. This CDR3 has 15 amino acids. Per germline, CDR1 MNHEY and CDR2 SVGEGT. Trimming took 10 bases from V and 3 from J; bases not matched to a gene: 15. The CDR3 is CAISPIPGQHYEQYF. DNA of the CDR3: TGTGCCATCTCCCCTATTCCGGGACAGCACTACGAGCAGTACTTC.